The 20 T cell receptor beta chains in this list originate from one sample, sequenced in a study of monozygotic twins with cystic fibrosis. TCRdb's table, derived via immunoSEQ multiplex PCR, lists solely in-frame clones and lacks some. The table shows tens of thousands of clones, with 90% to 95% occurring only once. Sequencing input: blood. The source is a boy between 2 and 15 years old with cystic fibrosis.

The DNA for the CDR3 is TGTGCCAGCAGCTTGGGACAGGGGTCTACTGAAGCTTTCTTT. Translation gives CASSLGQGSTEAFF. The gene calls are TRBV11-1 and TRBJ1-1; TRBD1 matches at 10 bases. The CDR3 has 14 amino acids. Germline-derived CDR1 and CDR2 are SGHAT and FQDESV (reference sequence). V gave up 3 bases and J gave up 5 bases; unmatched junction bases: 3.

This chain connects TRBV6-1 to TRBJ1-2; 7 nucleotides align to TRBD1. V shed 5 bases, J shed 7 bases, and the junction held 10 bases outside the gene matches. CDR1 and CDR2 (germline): MNHNS, SASEGT. This CDR3 contains 14 residues. In DNA form, the CDR3 reads TGTGCCAGCAGTCCCTACCAAGACAGGGCTGGCTACACCTTC. Its translation is CASSPYQDRAGYTF.

The rearrangement links TRBV10-3 to TRBJ1-2; D unresolved. This CDR3 has 14 amino acids. Germline lookup yields CDR1 ENHRY and CDR2 SYGVKD. Between the trimmed V and J ends, which lost 0 bases and 2 bases, there was a span of 7 bases. The CDR3 loop is CAISESGRNYGYTF. The CDR3 nucleotides read TGTGCCATCAGTGAGTCAGGCCGGAACTATGGCTACACCTTC.

The V call is TRBV5-1, the J call TRBJ1-3; weak D call: TRBD1 (6 bases). V lost 3 bases to trimming and J lost 0 bases, with 16 bases between them. The CDR3 covers 17 residues. CDR1 is SGHRS, CDR2 YFSETQ, per germline. In DNA, the CDR3 is TGCGCCAGCAGCTCGCACCTTACAGGGAGCTCTGGAAACACCATATATTTT. As protein: CASSSHLTGSSGNTIYF.

This clone was detected only a few times. The rearrangement links TRBV19 to TRBJ2-7; TRBD1 agrees at 10 bases. This CDR3 spans 13 amino acids. Looked up from germline, CDR1 is LNHDA and CDR2 is SQIVND (reference sequence). Trimming at V came to 4 bases and at J to 7 bases, leaving 4 bases not matched to a gene. The CDR3 reads CASSRDRGREQYF. The CDR3 DNA sequence: TGTGCCAGTAGTAGGGACAGGGGTCGGGAGCAGTACTTC.

This chain uses TRBV9 with TRBJ2-5; D is possibly TRBD2 (7 bases). The CDR3 contains 14 residues. Trimming removed 4 bases at V and 4 bases at J, with 14 bases between. From germline, CDR1 is SGDLS and CDR2 YYNGEE. The CDR3 is CASSLRGAGETQYF. The CDR3 coding sequence is TGTGCCAGCAGCTTACGGGGGGCCGGAGAGACCCAGTACTTC.

The chain employs TRBV9 and TRBJ2-2, with a possible D match to TRBD1 (6 bases). Trimming removed 7 bases from V and 7 bases from J, with 17 bases in between. This CDR3 has 14 amino acids. Germline assignment: CDR1 SGDLS and CDR2 YYNGEE. The DNA of the CDR3 is TGTGCCAGCGCGAGGGGGTCAATAGACGGGGAGCTGTTTTTT. It yields the protein CASARGSIDGELFF.

The chain couples TRBV6-1 to TRBJ1-5, with TRBD1 as a possible D gene (5 bases). CDR1 is MNHNS, CDR2 SASEGT, per germline. The CDR3 spans 15 residues. V lost 1 base and J lost 3, with 10 bases in between. Here the CDR3 DNA reads TGTGCCAGCAGTGAAGGCGTAGGGGACAATCAGCCCCAGCATTTT. Protein product: CASSEGVGDNQPQHF.

V gene TRBV27 combines with J gene TRBJ1-5, with TRBD1 matching over 7 bases. Germline CDR1 and CDR2: MNHEY and SMNVEV (reference sequence). This CDR3 contains 16 residues. V lost 2 bases and J lost 0; bases outside the gene matches: 4. In DNA form, the CDR3 reads TGTGCCAGCAGTTTAAAGGGGGCGTATAGCAATCAGCCCCAGCATTTT. Translating it yields CASSLKGAYSNQPQHF.

The chain couples TRBV6-6 to TRBJ1-5, with 9 positions matching TRBD1. This CDR3 comprises 14 residues. Germline values: CDR1 MNHNY, CDR2 SVGAGI (reference sequence). Trimming cost V 2 bases and J 4 bases; bases outside gene matches: 0. CDR3 loop: CASSYGQGNQPQHF. The DNA for the CDR3 is TGTGCCAGCAGTTACGGACAGGGGAATCAGCCCCAGCATTTT.

The chain couples TRBV6-5 to TRBJ1-5; D is perhaps TRBD1 (5 bases). Trimming stripped 0 bases from V and 5 bases from J, with 14 bases between. The CDR3 has 16 residues. Germline V lookup: CDR1 MNHEY, CDR2 SVGAGI. The CDR3 DNA reads TGTGCCAGCAGTTACTCTGCGGGGCCGCCGGATCAGCCCCAGCATTTT. Translation: CASSYSAGPPDQPQHF.

This clone was found once. CDR3 amino acids: CASSTHQADYEQYF. The CDR3 nucleotides are TGTGCCAGCAGCACCCATCAAGCAGACTACGAGCAGTACTTC. The rearrangement uses TRBV7-9 and TRBJ2-7; D not resolved. Trimming stripped 5 bases from V and 3 bases from J, with 14 bases between. Germline loops: CDR1 SEHNR, CDR2 FQNEAQ (reference sequence). CDR3 length: 14 amino acids.

The chain couples TRBV29-1 to TRBJ1-2, with TRBD1 as a possible D gene (6 bases). Germline CDR1 and CDR2: SQVTM and ANQGSEA. The V gene lost 1 base and the J gene lost 5 bases, with 11 bases spanning the gap. CDR3 length: 13 amino acids. For the CDR3, the DNA is TGCAGCGTTGAAGGGACAGCAACTTATGGCTACACCTTC. This sequence encodes CSVEGTATYGYTF.

This clone was picked up a small number of times. J is TRBJ1-2 and V is TRBV5-6; no reliable D call. The CDR3 is made up of 14 amino acids. Looked up from germline, CDR1 is SGHDT and CDR2 is YYEEEE. V was trimmed by 1 base and J by 6 bases, leaving 13 bases between them. CDR3 sequence reads: CASSLSPAADGYTF. CDR3 sequence (DNA): TGTGCCAGCAGCTTGTCACCGGCGGCGGATGGCTACACCTTC.

CDR3 bases: TGTGCCAGCAGCCAAGATTGGTCAGGGAACACTGAAGCTTTCTTT. Protein: CASSQDWSGNTEAFF. The V gene is TRBV4-2, the J gene TRBJ1-1; D gene unclear. This CDR3 is 15 amino acids long. Germline CDR1 is LGHNA and CDR2 is YNFKEQ. Trimming stripped 0 bases from V and 1 base from J, with 9 bases between.

This sequence joins TRBV19 and TRBJ1-2, with D unclear. The CDR3 consists of 14 residues. Germline loops: CDR1 LNHDA, CDR2 SQIVND (reference sequence). Between the trimmed V and J ends, which lost 2 bases and 5 bases, there was a span of 12 bases. CDR3 loop: CASSIRRTPYGYTF. CDR3 sequence (DNA): TGTGCCAGTAGTATACGACGGACCCCGTATGGCTACACCTTC. Drawing the rest from reference TRBV19 and TRBJ1-2, the complete variable domain is DGGITQSPKYLFRKEGQNVTLSCEQNLNHDAMYWYRQDPGQGLRLIYYSQIVNDFQKGDIAEGYSVSREKKESFPLTVTSAQKNPTAFYLCASSIRRTPYGYTFGSGTRLTVV.

The J gene is TRBJ2-7, the V gene TRBV6-1; D is unclear. V was clipped by 2 bases and J by 1 base, with 9 bases between them. Germline CDR1 and CDR2: MNHNS and SASEGT. The CDR3 is 14 amino acids. DNA of the CDR3: TGTGCCAGCAGTGAACCCGCAGCTTCCTACGAGCAGTACTTC. Translation: CASSEPAASYEQYF.

The gene calls are TRBV6-6 and TRBJ1-6; TRBD1 is a possible D gene (5 bases). This CDR3 spans 13 amino acids. Per germline, CDR1 MNHNY and CDR2 SVGAGI (reference sequence). V gave up 10 bases and J gave up 9 bases, with 16 bases separating them. This CDR3 reads CATFGGFGSPLHF. The DNA of the CDR3 is TGTGCCACCTTCGGGGGATTCGGTTCACCCCTCCACTTT.

This clone was picked up a small number of times. The chain recombines TRBV10-2 with TRBJ1-1, with D perhaps matching TRBD1 (5 bases). The ends were cut back, 2 bases at V and 4 bases at J, with 5 bases in the middle. The CDR3 extends over 12 amino acids. Germline V gives CDR1 WSHSY, CDR2 SAAADI. In nucleotides, the CDR3 is TGCGCCAGCAGTGAGGGGGCCACTGAAGCTTTCTTT. This sequence encodes CASSEGATEAFF.

The chain joins TRBV9 to TRBJ1-6; D gene uncertain. CDR3 length: 15 amino acids. Deletions cut 4 bases from V and 7 bases from J, with 15 bases between. The germline V gene encodes CDR1 SGDLS and CDR2 YYNGEE. CDR3 amino acids: CASSSRFSWNSPLHF. For the CDR3, the DNA is TGTGCCAGCAGCTCCCGTTTCAGCTGGAATTCACCCCTCCACTTT.